A selection of T cell receptor beta chains follows, all from one sample in a study of blood T cell repertoires in COVID-19. Repertoires were generated with immunoSEQ multiplex PCR, while TCRdb's copy carries only in-frame clones and drops some. The table lists under 250,000 clones, around nine tenths of them singletons. Sequenced: peripheral blood. The receptor set was obtained from a man aged 18 to 30 with active or convalescent COVID-19. The CDR3 runs from the conserved cysteine through the conserved F or W. Each record gives: V gene, J gene, clone size, D gene, CDR3 DNA, CDR3 protein. D genes are given only for firm matches. Clone size is shown for a subset of rows, as once, few, many or a class of expanded clone.

v_gene: TRBV5-4
j_gene: TRBJ2-7
abundance: NA
d_gene: TRBD2
CDR3nt: TGTGCCAGCAGCTCTCTAGCGGAAAGCTCCTACGAGCAGTACTTC
CDR3aa: CASSSLAESSYEQYF

v_gene: TRBV11-2
j_gene: TRBJ2-7
abundance: NA
d_gene: TRBD1
CDR3nt: TGTGCCAGCAGCTCCATCGGACAGGGGCTACCCTACGAGCAGTACTTC
CDR3aa: CASSSIGQGLPYEQYF

v_gene: TRBV29-1
j_gene: TRBJ1-1
abundance: once
d_gene: TRBD1
CDR3nt: TGCAGCGTTCGGACAGGTAAAACTGAAGCTTTCTTT
CDR3aa: CSVRTGKTEAFF

v_gene: TRBV5-1
j_gene: TRBJ1-1
abundance: NA
d_gene: TRBD1
CDR3nt: TGCGCCAGCAGTCCAGGGGGTGCGAACACTGAAGCTTTCTTT
CDR3aa: CASSPGGANTEAFF

v_gene: TRBV5-4
j_gene: TRBJ1-1
abundance: NA
d_gene: NA
CDR3nt: TGTGCCAGCAGCTCCCCCGGGGAGGGGTGGACTGAAGCTTTCTTT
CDR3aa: CASSSPGEGWTEAFF

v_gene: TRBV3-1/TRBV3-2
j_gene: TRBJ2-5
abundance: NA
d_gene: TRBD2
CDR3nt: TGTGCCAGCAGCCATCGGGGACTAGCGGGGGACTCCCGGAAGACCCAGTACTTC
CDR3aa: CASSHRGLAGDSRKTQYF

v_gene: TRBV10-3
j_gene: TRBJ2-1
abundance: few
d_gene: NA
CDR3nt: TGTGCCATCAGTGAGTCTAGGGGGTGGGATCGGAATGAGCAGTTCTTC
CDR3aa: CAISESRGWDRNEQFF

v_gene: TRBV27
j_gene: TRBJ1-2
abundance: NA
d_gene: NA
CDR3nt: TGTGCCAGCACAGGAGGCTATGGCTACACCTTC
CDR3aa: CASTGGYGYTF

v_gene: TRBV9
j_gene: TRBJ2-3
abundance: NA
d_gene: TRBD2
CDR3nt: TGTGCCAGCACAGTAGCGGGAGGTGGAGATACGCAGTATTTT
CDR3aa: CASTVAGGGDTQYF

v_gene: TRBV29-1
j_gene: TRBJ2-3
abundance: NA
d_gene: NA
CDR3nt: TGCAGCGTTCTAGCGATTACAGATACGCAGTATTTT
CDR3aa: CSVLAITDTQYF